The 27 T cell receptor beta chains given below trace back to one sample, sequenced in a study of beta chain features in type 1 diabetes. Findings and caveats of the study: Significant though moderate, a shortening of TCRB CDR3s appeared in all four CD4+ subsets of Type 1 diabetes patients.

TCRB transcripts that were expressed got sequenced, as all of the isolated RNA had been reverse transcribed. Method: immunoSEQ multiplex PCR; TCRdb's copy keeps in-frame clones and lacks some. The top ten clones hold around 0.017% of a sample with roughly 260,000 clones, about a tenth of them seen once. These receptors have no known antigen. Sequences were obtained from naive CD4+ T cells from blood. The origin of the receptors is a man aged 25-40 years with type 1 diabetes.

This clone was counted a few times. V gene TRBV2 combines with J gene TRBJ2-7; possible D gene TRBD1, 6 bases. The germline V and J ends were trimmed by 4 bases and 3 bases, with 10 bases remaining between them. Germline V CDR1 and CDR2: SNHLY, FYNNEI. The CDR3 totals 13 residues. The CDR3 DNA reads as TGTGCCAGCAGTGGGACAGCCAACTACGAGCAGTACTTC. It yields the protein CASSGTANYEQYF.

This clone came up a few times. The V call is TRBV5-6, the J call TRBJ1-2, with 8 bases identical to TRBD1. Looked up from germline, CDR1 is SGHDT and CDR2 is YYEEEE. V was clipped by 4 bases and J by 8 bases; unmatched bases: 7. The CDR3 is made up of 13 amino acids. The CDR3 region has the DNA TGTGCCAGCAGCCCAGGACAGGGTTGGGGCTACACCTTC. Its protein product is CASSPGQGWGYTF.

CDR3: CASRPGGARGYTF. CDR3 DNA: TGTGCCAGTAGGCCAGGGGGCGCGCGTGGCTACACCTTC. The chain joins TRBV19 to TRBJ1-2, with 8 bases identical to TRBD1. V lost 6 bases and J lost 7; bases outside the gene matches: 7. The length of the CDR3 is 13 residues. The germline V gene encodes CDR1 LNHDA and CDR2 SQIVND (reference sequence).

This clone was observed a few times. CDR3 in amino acids: CASSAGPIYEQYF. Written as DNA, the CDR3 is TGTGCCAGCAGCGCGGGACCGATCTACGAGCAGTACTTC. This rearrangement joins TRBV11-3 to TRBJ2-7; a possible D gene is TRBD2 (6 bases). This CDR3 contains 13 residues. Germline V gene data show CDR1 as SGHNT and CDR2 as YENEEA. V dropped 5 bases and J dropped 3 bases, with 11 bases sitting between them.

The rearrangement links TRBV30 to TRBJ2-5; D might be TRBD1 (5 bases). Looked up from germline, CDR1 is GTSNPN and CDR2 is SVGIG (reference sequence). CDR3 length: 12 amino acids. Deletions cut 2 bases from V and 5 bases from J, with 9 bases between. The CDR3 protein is CAWSPQGETQYF. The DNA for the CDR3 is TGTGCCTGGAGTCCCCAGGGTGAGACCCAGTACTTC.

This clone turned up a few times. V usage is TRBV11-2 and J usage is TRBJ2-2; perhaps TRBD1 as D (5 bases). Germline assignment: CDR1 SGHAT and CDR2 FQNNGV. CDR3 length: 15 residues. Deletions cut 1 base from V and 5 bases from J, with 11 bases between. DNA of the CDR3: TGTGCCAGCAGCTTAGGAAGGGGCGGTACCGGGGAGCTGTTTTTT. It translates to CASSLGRGGTGELFF.

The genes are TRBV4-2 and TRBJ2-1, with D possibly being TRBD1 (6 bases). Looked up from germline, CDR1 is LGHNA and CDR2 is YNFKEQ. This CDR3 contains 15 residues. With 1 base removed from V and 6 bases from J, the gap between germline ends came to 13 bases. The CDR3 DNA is TGTGCCAGCAGCCAAGTGGGGACACCTGGCAATGAGCAGTTCTTC. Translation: CASSQVGTPGNEQFF.

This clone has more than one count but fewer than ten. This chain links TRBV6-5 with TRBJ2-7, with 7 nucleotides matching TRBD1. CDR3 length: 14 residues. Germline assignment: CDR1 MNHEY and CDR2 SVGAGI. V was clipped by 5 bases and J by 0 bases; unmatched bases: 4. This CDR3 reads CASSMTGNSYEQYF. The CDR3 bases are TGTGCCAGCAGTATGACAGGGAACTCCTACGAGCAGTACTTC.

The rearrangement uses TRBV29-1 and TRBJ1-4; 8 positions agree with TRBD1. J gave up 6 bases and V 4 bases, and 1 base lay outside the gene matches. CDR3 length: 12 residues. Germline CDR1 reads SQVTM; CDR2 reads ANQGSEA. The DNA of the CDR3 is TGCAGCGTTGGGGGACAGGATGAAAAACTGTTTTTT. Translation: CSVGGQDEKLFF.

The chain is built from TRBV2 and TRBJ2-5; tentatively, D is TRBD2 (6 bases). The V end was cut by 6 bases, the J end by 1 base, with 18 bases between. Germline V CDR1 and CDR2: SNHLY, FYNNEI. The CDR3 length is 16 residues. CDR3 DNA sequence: TGTGCCAGCAGCCTTCGACGTCGGGGGACCCAAGAGACCCAGTACTTC. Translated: CASSLRRRGTQETQYF.

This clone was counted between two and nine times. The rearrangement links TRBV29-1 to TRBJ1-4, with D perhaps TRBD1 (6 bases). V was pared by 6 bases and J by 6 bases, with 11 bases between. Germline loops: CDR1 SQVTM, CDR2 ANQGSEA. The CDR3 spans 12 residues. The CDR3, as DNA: TGCAGCGTGGGGGCAGCTGATGAAAAACTGTTTTTT. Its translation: CSVGAADEKLFF.

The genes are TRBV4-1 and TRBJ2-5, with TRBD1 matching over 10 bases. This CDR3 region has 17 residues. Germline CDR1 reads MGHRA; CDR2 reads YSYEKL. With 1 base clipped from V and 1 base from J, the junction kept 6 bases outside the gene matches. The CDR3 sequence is CASSQVSDRGFQETQYF. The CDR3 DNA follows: TGCGCCAGCAGCCAAGTTTCGGACAGGGGGTTCCAAGAGACCCAGTACTTC.

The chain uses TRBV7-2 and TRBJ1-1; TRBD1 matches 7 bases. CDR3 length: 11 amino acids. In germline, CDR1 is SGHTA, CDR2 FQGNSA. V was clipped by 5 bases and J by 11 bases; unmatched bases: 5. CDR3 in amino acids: CASSPGGLAFF. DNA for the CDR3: TGTGCCAGCAGCCCAGGGGGTCTGGCTTTCTTT.

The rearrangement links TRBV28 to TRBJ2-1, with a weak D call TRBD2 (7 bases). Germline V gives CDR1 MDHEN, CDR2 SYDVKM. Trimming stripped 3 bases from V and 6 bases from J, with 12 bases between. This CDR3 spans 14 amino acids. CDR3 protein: CASSFAGAVNEQFF. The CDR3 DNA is TGTGCCAGCAGTTTTGCGGGGGCGGTCAATGAGCAGTTCTTC.

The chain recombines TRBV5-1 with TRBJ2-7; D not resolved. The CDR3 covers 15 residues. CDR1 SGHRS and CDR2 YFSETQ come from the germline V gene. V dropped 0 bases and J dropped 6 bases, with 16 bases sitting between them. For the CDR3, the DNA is TGCGCCAGCAGCTTGGAAACGTATGGAGTAGGCGAGCAGTACTTC. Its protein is CASSLETYGVGEQYF.

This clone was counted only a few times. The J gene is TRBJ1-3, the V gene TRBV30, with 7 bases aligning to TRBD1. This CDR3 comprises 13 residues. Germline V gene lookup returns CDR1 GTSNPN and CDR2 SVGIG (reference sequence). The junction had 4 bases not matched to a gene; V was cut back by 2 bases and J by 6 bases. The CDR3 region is CAWSTGEENTIYF. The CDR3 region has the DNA TGTGCCTGGAGTACAGGGGAGGAAAACACCATATATTTT.

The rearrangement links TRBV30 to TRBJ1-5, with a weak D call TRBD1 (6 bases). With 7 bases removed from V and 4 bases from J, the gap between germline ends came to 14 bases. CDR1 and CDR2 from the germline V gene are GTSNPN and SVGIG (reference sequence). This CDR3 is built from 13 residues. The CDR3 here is CASSGGKNQPQHF. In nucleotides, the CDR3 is TGTGCCTCCTCGGGGGGCAAGAATCAGCCCCAGCATTTT.

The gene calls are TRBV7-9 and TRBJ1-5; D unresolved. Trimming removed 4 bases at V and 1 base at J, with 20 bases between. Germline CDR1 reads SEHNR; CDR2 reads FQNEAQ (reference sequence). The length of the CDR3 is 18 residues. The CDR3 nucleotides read TGTGCCAGCAGCTACCAAAGGCCAGGTTCTCGGAGCAATCAGCCCCAGCATTTT. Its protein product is CASSYQRPGSRSNQPQHF.

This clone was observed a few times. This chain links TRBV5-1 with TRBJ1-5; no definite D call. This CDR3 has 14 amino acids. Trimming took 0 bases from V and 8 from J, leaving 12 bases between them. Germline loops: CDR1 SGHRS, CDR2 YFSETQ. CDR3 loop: CASSLGSGPEPQHF. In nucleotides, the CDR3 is TGCGCCAGCAGCTTGGGGTCAGGCCCTGAGCCCCAGCATTTT.

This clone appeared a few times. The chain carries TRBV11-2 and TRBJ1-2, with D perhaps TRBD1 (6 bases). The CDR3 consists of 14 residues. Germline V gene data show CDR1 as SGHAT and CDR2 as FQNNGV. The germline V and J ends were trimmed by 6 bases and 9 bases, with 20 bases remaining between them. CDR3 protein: CASSPGTLAPSYTF. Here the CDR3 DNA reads TGTGCCAGCAGTCCCGGGACACTTGCTCCTAGCTACACCTTC.

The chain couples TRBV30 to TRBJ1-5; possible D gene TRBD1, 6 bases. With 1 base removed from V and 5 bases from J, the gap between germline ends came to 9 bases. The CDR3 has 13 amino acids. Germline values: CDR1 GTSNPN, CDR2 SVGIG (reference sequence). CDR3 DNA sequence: TGTGCCTGGAGTGGGGGGCTCGATCAGCCCCAGCATTTT. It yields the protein CAWSGGLDQPQHF.

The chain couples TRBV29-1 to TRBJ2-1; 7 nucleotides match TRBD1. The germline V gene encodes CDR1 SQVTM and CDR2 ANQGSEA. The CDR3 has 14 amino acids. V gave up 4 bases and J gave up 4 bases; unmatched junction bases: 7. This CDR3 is CSVGIPDRYNEQFF. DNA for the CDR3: TGCAGCGTTGGAATTCCGGACAGGTACAATGAGCAGTTCTTC.

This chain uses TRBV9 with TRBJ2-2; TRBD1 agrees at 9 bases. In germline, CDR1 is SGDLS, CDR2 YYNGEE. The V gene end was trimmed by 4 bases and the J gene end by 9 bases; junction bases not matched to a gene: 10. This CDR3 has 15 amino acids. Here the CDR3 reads CASSSGQGIGRELFF. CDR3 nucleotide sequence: TGTGCCAGCAGCTCAGGACAGGGGATCGGAAGGGAGCTGTTTTTT.

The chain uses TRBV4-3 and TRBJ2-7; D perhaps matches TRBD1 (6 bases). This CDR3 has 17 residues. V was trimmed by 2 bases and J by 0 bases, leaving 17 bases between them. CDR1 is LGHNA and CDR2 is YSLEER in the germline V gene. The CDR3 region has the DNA TGCGCCAGCAGCCAATATACAAGGGGGAGTGGCTCCTACGAGCAGTACTTC. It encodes CASSQYTRGSGSYEQYF.

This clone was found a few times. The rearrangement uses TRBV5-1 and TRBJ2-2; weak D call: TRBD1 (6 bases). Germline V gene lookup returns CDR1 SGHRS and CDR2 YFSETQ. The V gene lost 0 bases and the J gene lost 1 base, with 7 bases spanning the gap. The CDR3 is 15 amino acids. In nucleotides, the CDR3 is TGCGCCAGCAGCTTGGAACAGGGGAACACCGGGGAGCTGTTTTTT. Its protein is CASSLEQGNTGELFF.

CDR3 sequence: CASSLAGSPLHF. The CDR3 nucleotides are TGTGCCAGCAGTTTAGCGGGGTCACCCCTCCACTTT. The rearrangement links TRBV28 to TRBJ1-6; D unclear. The ends were cut back, 2 bases at V and 10 bases at J, with 6 bases in the middle. This CDR3 spans 12 amino acids. From germline, CDR1 is MDHEN and CDR2 SYDVKM.

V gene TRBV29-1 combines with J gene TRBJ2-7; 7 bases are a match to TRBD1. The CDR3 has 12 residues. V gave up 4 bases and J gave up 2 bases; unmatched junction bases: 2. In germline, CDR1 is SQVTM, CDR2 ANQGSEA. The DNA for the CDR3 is TGCAGCGTTGGAGGGGGCCCCTACGAGCAGTACTTC. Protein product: CSVGGGPYEQYF.